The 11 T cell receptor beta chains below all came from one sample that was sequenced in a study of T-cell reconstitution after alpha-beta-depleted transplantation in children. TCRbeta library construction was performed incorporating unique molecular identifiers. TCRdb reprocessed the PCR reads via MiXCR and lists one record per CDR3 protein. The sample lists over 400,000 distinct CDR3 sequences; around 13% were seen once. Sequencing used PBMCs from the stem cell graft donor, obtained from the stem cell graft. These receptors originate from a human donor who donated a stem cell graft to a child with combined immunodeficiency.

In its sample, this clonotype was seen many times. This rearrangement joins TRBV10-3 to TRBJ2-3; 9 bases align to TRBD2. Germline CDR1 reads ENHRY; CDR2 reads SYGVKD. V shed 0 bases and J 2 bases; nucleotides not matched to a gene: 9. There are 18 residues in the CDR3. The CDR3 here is CAISESGSGGLNTDTQYF. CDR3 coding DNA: TGTGCCATCAGTGAGTCTGGTAGCGGGGGTTTAAACACAGATACGCAGTATTTT.

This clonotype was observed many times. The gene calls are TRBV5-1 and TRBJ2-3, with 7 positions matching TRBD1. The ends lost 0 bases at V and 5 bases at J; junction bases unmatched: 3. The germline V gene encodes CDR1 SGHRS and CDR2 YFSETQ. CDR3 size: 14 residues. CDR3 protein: CASSLVTGEDTQYF. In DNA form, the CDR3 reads TGCGCCAGCAGCTTGGTTACAGGGGAAGATACGCAGTATTTT.

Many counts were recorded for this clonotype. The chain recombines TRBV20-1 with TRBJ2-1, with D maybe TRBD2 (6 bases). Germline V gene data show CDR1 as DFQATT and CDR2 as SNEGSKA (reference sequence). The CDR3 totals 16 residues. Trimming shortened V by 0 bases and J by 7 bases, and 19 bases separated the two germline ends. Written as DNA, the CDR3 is TGCAGTGCTAGAGATTCGGGCGGAGGGCCGGTGAATGAGCAGTTCTTC. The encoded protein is CSARDSGGGPVNEQFF.

The CDR3 sequence is CAISNAGPSVALHF. The CDR3 nucleotides are TGTGCCATCAGCAACGCGGGGCCTTCAGTGGCCCTCCACTTT. J is TRBJ1-6 and V is TRBV10-3; tentative D call: TRBD1 (5 bases). Trimming left V 6 bases short and J 14 bases short, with 20 bases between. This CDR3 has 14 residues. Germline V gene sequence: CDR1 ENHRY, CDR2 SYGVKD.

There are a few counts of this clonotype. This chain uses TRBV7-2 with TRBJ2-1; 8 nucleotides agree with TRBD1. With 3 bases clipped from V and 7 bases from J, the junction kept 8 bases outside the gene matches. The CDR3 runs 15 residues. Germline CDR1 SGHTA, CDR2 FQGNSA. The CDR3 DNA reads TGTGCCAGCAGCTTTTGGGACAGGCGTCAGAATGAGCAGTTCTTC. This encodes CASSFWDRRQNEQFF.

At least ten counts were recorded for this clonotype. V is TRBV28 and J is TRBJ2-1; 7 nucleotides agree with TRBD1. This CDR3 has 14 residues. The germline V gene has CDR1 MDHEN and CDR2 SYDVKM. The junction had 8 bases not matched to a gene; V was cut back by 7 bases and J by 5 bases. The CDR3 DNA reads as TGTGCCAGCAATGGGGGACAGCCTAACAATGAGCAGTTCTTC. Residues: CASNGGQPNNEQFF.

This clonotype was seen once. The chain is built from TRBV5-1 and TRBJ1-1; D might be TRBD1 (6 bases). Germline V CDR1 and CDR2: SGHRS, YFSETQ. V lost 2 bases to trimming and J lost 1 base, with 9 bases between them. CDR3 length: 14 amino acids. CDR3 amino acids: CASSLPTGNTEAFF. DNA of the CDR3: TGCGCCAGCAGCTTACCGACAGGGAACACTGAAGCTTTCTTT.

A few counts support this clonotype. CDR3 in DNA: TGTGCCAGCAGCTACAGGGAAGAGGGGCAGTATTTT. Its protein is CASSYREEGQYF. This rearrangement joins TRBV3-1 to TRBJ2-3; D may be TRBD1 (6 bases). This CDR3 spans 12 amino acids. Germline values: CDR1 LGHDT, CDR2 YNNKEL (reference sequence). The V gene lost 5 bases and the J gene lost 11 bases, with 14 bases spanning the gap.

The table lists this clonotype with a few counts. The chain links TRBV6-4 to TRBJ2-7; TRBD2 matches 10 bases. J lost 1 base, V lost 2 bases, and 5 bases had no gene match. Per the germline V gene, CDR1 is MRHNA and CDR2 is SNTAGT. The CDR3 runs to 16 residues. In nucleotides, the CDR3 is TGTGCCAGCAGTGACCTAATTAGCGGGGGGTCCTACGAGCAGTACTTC. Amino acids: CASSDLISGGSYEQYF.

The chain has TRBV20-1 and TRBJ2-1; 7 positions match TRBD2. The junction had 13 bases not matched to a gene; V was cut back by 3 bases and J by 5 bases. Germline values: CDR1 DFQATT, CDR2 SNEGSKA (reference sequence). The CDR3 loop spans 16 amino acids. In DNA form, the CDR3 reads TGCAGTGCTAGGCTACCGCAGGGCGGGAGAGACAATGAGCAGTTCTTC. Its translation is CSARLPQGGRDNEQFF.

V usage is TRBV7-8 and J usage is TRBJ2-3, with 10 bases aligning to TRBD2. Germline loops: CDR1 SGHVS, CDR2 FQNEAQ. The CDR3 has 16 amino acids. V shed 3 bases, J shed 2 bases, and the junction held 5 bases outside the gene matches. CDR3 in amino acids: CASSFPSGGPTDTQYF. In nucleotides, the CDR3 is TGTGCCAGCAGCTTTCCTAGCGGGGGACCCACAGATACGCAGTATTTT.